These 7 T cell receptor beta chains originate from one sample sequenced in a study of T-cell reconstitution after alpha-beta-depleted transplantation in children. The TCRbeta library incorporated unique molecular identifiers. TCRdb processed the PCR reads anew with MiXCR; each CDR3 protein has one entry. The data show approximately 640,000 distinct CDR3 sequences, about 15% seen once. Here the sequenced sample was PBMCs from the stem cell graft donor, taken from the stem cell graft. The source of these receptors is a human donor who donated a stem cell graft to a child with acute myeloid leukemia.

This clonotype was detected only a few times. The V and J genes are TRBV20-1 and TRBJ1-3; no clear D gene. Germline loops: CDR1 DFQATT, CDR2 SNEGSKA (reference sequence). The CDR3 extends over 15 amino acids. Trimming took off 3 bases at V and 0 bases at J, with 12 bases between the two ends. CDR3 residues: CSARRGRISGNTIYF. CDR3 in DNA: TGCAGTGCTAGGCGCGGCAGGATCTCTGGAAACACCATATATTTT.

The sample holds many counts of this clonotype. This chain uses TRBV7-2 with TRBJ1-1; TRBD1 might be the D (5 bases). V lost 5 bases, J lost 1 base, and 14 bases lay in between. Germline V gene sequence: CDR1 SGHTA, CDR2 FQGNSA. The CDR3 has 15 residues. CDR3 nucleotide sequence: TGTGCCAGCAGCGCCGGGACTTATAAGAACACTGAAGCTTTCTTT. Residues: CASSAGTYKNTEAFF.

The chain employs TRBV21-1 and TRBJ2-7; the table's D call TRBD2 went unverified against the DNA. TRBV21-1 is a pseudogene locus. This CDR3 is built from 15 residues. The DNA for the CDR3 is TGTGCCAGCAGCAAAACCGGCCCTACCACCGACGAGCAGTACTTC. Translation: CASSKTGPTTDEQYF.

This clonotype was counted ten times or more. CDR3 bases: TGTGCCAGCAGCCTCGTGACGGCTGAAGCTTTCTTT. This gives the protein CASSLVTAEAFF. The chain couples TRBV7-2 to TRBJ1-1, with unresolved D. With 5 bases removed from V and 6 bases from J, the gap between germline ends came to 10 bases. Looked up from germline, CDR1 is SGHTA and CDR2 is FQGNSA. This CDR3 spans 12 amino acids.

This rearrangement joins TRBV7-3 to TRBJ2-1; D perhaps matches TRBD1 (6 bases). Trimming cost V 2 bases and J 10 bases, with 12 bases left between them. Germline-derived CDR1 and CDR2 are SGHTA and FQGTGA. The CDR3 consists of 13 residues. The CDR3 here is CASSLQGLSEQFF. The DNA of the CDR3 is TGTGCCAGCAGCTTACAGGGGCTCTCGGAGCAGTTCTTC.

In its sample, this clonotype was seen many times. This sequence joins TRBV9 and TRBJ2-1; D unresolved. Germline V gives CDR1 SGDLS, CDR2 YYNGEE. The CDR3 runs 15 residues. Trimming stripped 2 bases from V and 5 bases from J, with 14 bases between. The DNA for the CDR3 is TGTGCCAGCAGCGTCGATGCTTACACGAACAATGAGCAGTTCTTC. Translated: CASSVDAYTNNEQFF.

A few counts support this clonotype. The rearrangement links TRBV7-9 to TRBJ1-2; tentatively, D is TRBD1 (6 bases). The germline V gene encodes CDR1 SEHNR and CDR2 FQNEAQ (reference sequence). Between the trimmed V and J ends, which lost 7 bases and 6 bases, there was a span of 18 bases. This CDR3 contains 14 residues. CDR3 DNA: TGTGCCAGCACCTCCCGGGACAACTCCCATGGCTACACCTTC. It specifies CASTSRDNSHGYTF.